This record concerns one T cell receptor (beta chain) sequence. Its antigen is not identified. CDR1 is MGHDK, CDR2 SYGVNS, per germline. The CDR3 is 15 residues long. V dropped 6 bases and J dropped 6; count of bases not matched to a gene: 10. The sample belongs to a study of cytomegalovirus exposure and HLA in healthy donors. In the study overall: Falling in the Caucasian-associated ancestry cluster were approximately 84% of some 400 genotyped donors. Study findings and constraints: A highly shared variant cluster was judged a likely technical artifact. Several of the most significant clusters appeared linked to common viral pathogens, based on a later analysis.

The primer mix had 60 Vbeta and 13 Jbeta primers. Sequenced by immunoSEQ multiplex PCR; TCRdb stores in-frame clones only, minus some. Of about 160,000 clones listed, about 86% are singletons. The chain couples TRBV25-1 to TRBJ1-2; 10 nucleotides align to TRBD1. The specimen was PBMCs. The source of this sequence is a woman between 18 and 29 years old in good health and CMV-seronegative. The CDR3 DNA reads as TGTGCCAGCAGCCAACAGGGGGGGACAGGGGATGGCTACACCTTC. This codes for CASSQQGGTGDGYTF.